These T cell receptor beta chains were read from a single sample in a study of Graves' ophthalmopathy and Graves' hyperthyroidism. TCRdb ran MiXCR on the multiplex PCR reads and lists one entry per CDR3 protein. The sample records approximately 700,000 distinct CDR3 sequences, 35% to 50% being singletons. Sequencing used peripheral blood. The origin of the receptors is an adult man with Graves' ophthalmopathy. The CDR3 runs from the conserved cysteine through the conserved F or W. Each record gives: D gene, J gene, V gene, clone size, CDR3 DNA, CDR3 protein. A D gene is named only where the DNA matches it firmly. Not all rows give a size; the values are once, few, many and, for expanded clones, a class.

>TRBD1|TRBJ2-7|TRBV7-6|many
TGTGCCAGCAGCTTAGGGTCCGAGGGACAGGGCCTTTACGAGCAGTACTTC
CASSLGSEGQGLYEQYF
>.|TRBJ2-7|TRBV5-1|.
TGCGCCAGCAGCTTTAATCCTAGCTCCTACGAGCAGTACTTC
CASSFNPSSYEQYF
>.|TRBJ1-2|TRBV25-1|.
TGTGCCAGCAGTGACCCTAGTAGGAACTATGGCTACACCTTC
CASSDPSRNYGYTF
>TRBD1|TRBJ1-1|TRBV10-3|.
TGTGCCGTAAGGACAGGGGGCACTGAAGCTTTCTTT
CAVRTGGTEAFF
>.|TRBJ1-2|TRBV20-1|many
TGCAGTGCTAGCTCGGAGGGGCCCTATGGCTACACCTTC
CSASSEGPYGYTF
>.|TRBJ2-6|TRBV4-2|many
TGTGCCAGCAGCCAAGTTCACGGTGGCTCTGGGGCCAACGTCCTGACTTTC
CASSQVHGGSGANVLTF
>.|TRBJ1-2|TRBV19|many
TGTGCCAGTAGTATGACCCTAGACTATGGCTACACCTTC
CASSMTLDYGYTF
>.|TRBJ1-5|TRBV15|.
TGTGCCACCAGCACTTCGAGGGGGGTACAGCCCCAGCATTTT
CATSTSRGVQPQHF
>.|TRBJ1-1|TRBV24-1|.
TGTGCCACCAGTGAGGGGGCAGAAGCTTTCTTT
CATSEGAEAFF
>.|TRBJ1-2|TRBV6-5|.
TGTGCCAGCTACAGTGCCTATGGCTACACCTTC
CASYSAYGYTF
>.|TRBJ1-4|TRBV29-1|.
TGCAGCGGAACAGGGTTAGGGGAAAAACTGTTTTTT
CSGTGLGEKLFF
>.|TRBJ1-2|TRBV29-1|.
TGCAGCGTTGCAACTGGGACGCAGTATGGCTACACCTTC
CSVATGTQYGYTF
>TRBD1|TRBJ1-6|TRBV19|.
TGTGCCAGTAGGACAGGGAATCCACCACTCCACTTT
CASRTGNPPLHF
>TRBD1|TRBJ1-2|TRBV20-1|.
TGCAGTGCCCGCCCCGGTGGGACAGGGGATGGCTACACCTTC
CSARPGGTGDGYTF
>TRBD1|TRBJ2-2|TRBV10-3|few
TGTGCCAGCAGTTACAGGACAGGATCCCACACCGGGGAGCTGTTTTTT
CASSYRTGSHTGELFF
>.|TRBJ2-7|TRBV2|many
TGTGCCAGCAGTGATCAGGAATCCTACGAGCAGTACTTC
CASSDQESYEQYF
>.|TRBJ2-2|TRBV2|.
TGTGCCAGCAGTGAAGTAAGGGGTTCCGGGGAGCTGTTTTTT
CASSEVRGSGELFF
>TRBD1|TRBJ1-4|TRBV7-9|.
TGTGCCAGCAGCTTGGGACAGATCCCCACTTTT
CASSLGQIPTF
>.|TRBJ1-1|TRBV25-1|few
TGTGCCAGCAGCCTCCTATGGAACACTGAAGCTTTCTTT
CASSLLWNTEAFF
>TRBD1|TRBJ1-1|TRBV29-1|.
TGCAGCGCCTCCCCCCCGGGACAGGGTGAAGCTTTCTTT
CSASPPGQGEAFF
>.|TRBJ1-6|TRBV7-9|.
TGTGCCAGCAGCCGCCCCCCGGTTGGGGCCCTCCACTTT
CASSRPPVGALHF
>.|TRBJ1-6|TRBV27|few
TGTGCCAGCACTCGAGGTGGTGGGCATTCACCCCTCCACTTT
CASTRGGGHSPLHF
>TRBD1|TRBJ1-4|TRBV5-8|.
TGTGCCAGCAGCCCATGGACAGGGGCTCTTAATGAAAAACTGTTTTTT
CASSPWTGALNEKLFF
>.|TRBJ2-5|TRBV11-2|.
TGTGCCAGCAGCCGAGGGCCGGGCGGGGAGACCCAGTACTTC
CASSRGPGGETQYF